The 11 T cell receptor beta chains in this list originate from one sample, sequenced in a study of T cell responses to AZD1222 COVID-19 vaccine. Profiling relied on immunoSEQ multiplex PCR, and the TCRdb table lists in-frame clones only, not all of them. This table holds about 150,000 clones, approximately 89% found once. Sequences were derived from peripheral blood, sampled on day 0 of MenACWY control vaccination. These receptors were obtained from an adult in good health.

This chain uses TRBV24-1 with TRBJ2-3; tentative D call: TRBD2 (5 bases). Trimming shortened V by 5 bases and J by 0 bases, and 14 bases separated the two germline ends. Looked up from germline, CDR1 is KGHDR and CDR2 is SFDVKD. This CDR3 contains 16 residues. The DNA for the CDR3 is TGTGCCACCAGTGGAGCTAGCCGTGCTAGCACAGATACGCAGTATTTT. Residues: CATSGASRASTDTQYF.

The rearrangement links TRBV7-3 to TRBJ2-3, with 9 bases matching TRBD1. Germline V gene sequence: CDR1 SGHTA, CDR2 FQGTGA. This CDR3 has 16 amino acids. The J segment lost 3 bases and the V segment lost 5 bases, leaving 9 bases of the junction unmatched. This CDR3 is CASSAGQGIGTDTQYF. CDR3 DNA sequence: TGTGCCAGCAGCGCGGGACAGGGCATAGGAACAGATACGCAGTATTTT.

The chain uses TRBV5-5 and TRBJ1-2; the D gene is possibly TRBD1 (5 bases). The V and J ends lost 3 bases and 4 bases respectively, with 16 bases between them. Germline values: CDR1 SGHKS, CDR2 YYEKEE (reference sequence). CDR3 size: 15 residues. CDR3 amino acids: CASSSPSRDSYGYTF. The CDR3 nucleotides read TGTGCCAGCAGCTCCCCTAGTAGGGACTCCTATGGCTACACCTTC. The variable domain in full, with the rest retrieved from reference TRBV5-5 and TRBJ1-2, is DAGVTQSPTHLIKTRGQQVTLRCSPISGHKSVSWYQQVLGQGPQFIFQYYEKEERGRGNFPDRFSARQFPNYSSELNVNALLLGDSALYLCASSSPSRDSYGYTFGSGTRLTVV.

The CDR3 sequence is CASSPVRVPSGNTIYF. The CDR3 coding sequence is TGTGCCAGCAGCCCCGTACGGGTGCCCTCTGGAAACACCATATATTTT. The chain couples TRBV9 to TRBJ1-3; no reliable D call. Germline V gene sequence: CDR1 SGDLS, CDR2 YYNGEE. V gave up 4 bases and J gave up 0 bases, with 14 bases separating them. The CDR3 is 16 residues long.

A few counts support this clone. The V gene is TRBV18, the J gene TRBJ2-5, with D unclear. V was pared by 3 bases and J by 3 bases, with 17 bases between. The germline CDR1 and CDR2 sequences are KGHSH and LQKENI. The CDR3 is 16 residues long. CDR3 residues: CASSPGPKGPEETQYF. In nucleotides, the CDR3 is TGTGCCAGCTCACCGGGCCCGAAAGGACCGGAAGAGACCCAGTACTTC.

This clone was found once. The CDR3 DNA sequence: TGTGCCAGCAGCCAAGGGAGAGGACAGCTACCCCTTAACTATGGCTACACCTTC. It specifies CASSQGRGQLPLNYGYTF. The chain combines TRBV3-1 (or the pseudogene TRBV3-2) with TRBJ1-2, with a possible D match to TRBD1 (6 bases). Trimming pared 1 base from V and 1 base from J, leaving 19 bases between. The CDR3 spans 18 residues. Per the germline V gene, CDR1 is LGHDT and CDR2 is YNNKEL (reference sequence).

The chain links TRBV7-3 to TRBJ2-2; D is ambiguous. The CDR3 length is 13 residues. CDR1 and CDR2 from the germline V gene are SGHTA and FQGTGA. The germline V and J ends were trimmed by 4 bases and 4 bases, with 7 bases remaining between them. In DNA form, the CDR3 reads TGTGCCAGCAGCTCTCACTCCACCGGGGAGCTGTTTTTT. This codes for CASSSHSTGELFF.

This rearrangement joins TRBV13 to TRBJ1-6; D is unresolved. The length of the CDR3 is 11 residues. The ends were cut back, 3 bases at V and 7 bases at J, with 1 base in the middle. Germline V gene lookup returns CDR1 PRHDT and CDR2 FYEKMQ (reference sequence). The DNA for the CDR3 is TGTGCCAGCAGCTTCAATTCACCCCTCCACTTT. It yields the protein CASSFNSPLHF.

The rearrangement joins TRBV5-4 to TRBJ2-2; D possibly corresponds to TRBD1 (5 bases). The CDR3 runs to 16 residues. From germline, CDR1 is SGHNT and CDR2 YYREEE (reference sequence). V lost 2 bases and J 1 base, leaving 12 bases between the germline ends. The CDR3 nucleotides read TGTGCCAGCAGCTTAGGACACGATAGGAACACCGGGGAGCTGTTTTTT. Its protein is CASSLGHDRNTGELFF.

The chain links TRBV7-9 to TRBJ1-2; D is undetermined. Trimming cost V 2 bases and J 10 bases, with 14 bases left between them. Germline loops: CDR1 SEHNR, CDR2 FQNEAQ (reference sequence). The CDR3 contains 13 residues. CDR3 region: CASSLKLGYSYTF. The CDR3 DNA sequence: TGTGCCAGCAGCTTAAAATTGGGCTACTCCTACACCTTC.

CDR3 DNA sequence: TGCAGTGCGAGTCCAGATTGGGGAGCTTTCTTT. Translation gives CSASPDWGAFF. The chain has TRBV20-1 and TRBJ1-1, with D unresolved. Trimming pared 6 bases from V and 10 bases from J, leaving 15 bases between. Per the germline V gene, CDR1 is DFQATT and CDR2 is SNEGSKA (reference sequence). This CDR3 is 11 amino acids long.